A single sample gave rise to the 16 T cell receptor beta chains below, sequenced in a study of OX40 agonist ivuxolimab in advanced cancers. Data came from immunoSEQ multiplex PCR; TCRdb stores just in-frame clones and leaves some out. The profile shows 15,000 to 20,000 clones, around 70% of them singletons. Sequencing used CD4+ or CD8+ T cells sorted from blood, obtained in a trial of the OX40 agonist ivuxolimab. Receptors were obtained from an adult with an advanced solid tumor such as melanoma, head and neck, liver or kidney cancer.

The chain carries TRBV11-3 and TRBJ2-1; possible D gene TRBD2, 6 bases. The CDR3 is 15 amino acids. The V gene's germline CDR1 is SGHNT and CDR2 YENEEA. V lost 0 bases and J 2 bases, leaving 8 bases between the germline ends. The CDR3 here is CASSLEAGAYNEQFF. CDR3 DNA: TGTGCCAGCAGCTTAGAAGCGGGCGCCTACAATGAGCAGTTCTTC.

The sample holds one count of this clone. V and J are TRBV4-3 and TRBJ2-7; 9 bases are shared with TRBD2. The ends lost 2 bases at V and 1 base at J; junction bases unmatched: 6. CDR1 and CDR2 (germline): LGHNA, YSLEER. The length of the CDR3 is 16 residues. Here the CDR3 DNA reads TGCGCCAGCAGCCAACGTAGGGGACTAGCATCCTACGAGCAGTACTTC. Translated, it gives CASSQRRGLASYEQYF.

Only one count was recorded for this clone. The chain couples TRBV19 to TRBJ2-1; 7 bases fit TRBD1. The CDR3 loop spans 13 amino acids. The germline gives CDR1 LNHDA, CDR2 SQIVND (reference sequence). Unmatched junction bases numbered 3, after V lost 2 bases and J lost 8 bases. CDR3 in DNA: TGTGCCAGTAGTATAAACAGGGGAGATGAGCAGTTCTTC. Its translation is CASSINRGDEQFF.

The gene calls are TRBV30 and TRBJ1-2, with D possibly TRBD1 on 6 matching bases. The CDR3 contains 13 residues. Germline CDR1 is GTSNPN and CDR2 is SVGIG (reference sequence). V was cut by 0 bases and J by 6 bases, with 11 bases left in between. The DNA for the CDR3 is TGTGCCTGGAGTGTTTTGGGGGCAGATGGCTACACCTTC. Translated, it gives CAWSVLGADGYTF.

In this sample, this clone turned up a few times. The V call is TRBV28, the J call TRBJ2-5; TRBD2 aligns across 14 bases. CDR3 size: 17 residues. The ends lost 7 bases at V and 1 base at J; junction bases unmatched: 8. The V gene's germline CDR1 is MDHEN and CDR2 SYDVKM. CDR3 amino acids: CASTPLGLAGVQETQYF. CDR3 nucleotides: TGTGCCAGCACCCCACTGGGACTAGCGGGAGTCCAAGAGACCCAGTACTTC.

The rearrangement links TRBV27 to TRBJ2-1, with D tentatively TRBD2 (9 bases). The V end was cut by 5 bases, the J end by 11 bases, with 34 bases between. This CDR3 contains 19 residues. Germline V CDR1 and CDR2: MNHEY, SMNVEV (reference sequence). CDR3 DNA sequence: TGTGCCAGCAGTACCAATACAGGGGGTATTGGACTAGCGCGAACCAAGCAGTTCTTC. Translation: CASSTNTGGIGLARTKQFF.

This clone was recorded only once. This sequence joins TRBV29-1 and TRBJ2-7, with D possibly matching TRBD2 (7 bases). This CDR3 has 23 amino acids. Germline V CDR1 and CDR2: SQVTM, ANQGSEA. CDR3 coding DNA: TGCAGTAGTCTTGGGGGCCGGGCAATGGCAGCGTTGAAGATCCTAGCGGAGACCTACGAGCAGTACTTC. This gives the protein CSSLGGRAMAALKILAETYEQYF.

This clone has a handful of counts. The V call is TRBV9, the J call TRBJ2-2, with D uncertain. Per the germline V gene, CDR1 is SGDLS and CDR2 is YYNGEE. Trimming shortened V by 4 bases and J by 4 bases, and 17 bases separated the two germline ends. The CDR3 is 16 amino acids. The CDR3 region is CASSQKAMGFTGELFF. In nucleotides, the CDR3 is TGTGCCAGCAGCCAGAAAGCGATGGGATTCACCGGGGAGCTGTTTTTT.

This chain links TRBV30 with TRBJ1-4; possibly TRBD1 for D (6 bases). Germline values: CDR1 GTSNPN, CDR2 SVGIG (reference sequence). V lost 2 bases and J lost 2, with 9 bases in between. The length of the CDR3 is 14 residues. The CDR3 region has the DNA TGTGCCTGGAGTAGGGGGGCCACTAATGAAAAACTGTTTTTT. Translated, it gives CAWSRGATNEKLFF.

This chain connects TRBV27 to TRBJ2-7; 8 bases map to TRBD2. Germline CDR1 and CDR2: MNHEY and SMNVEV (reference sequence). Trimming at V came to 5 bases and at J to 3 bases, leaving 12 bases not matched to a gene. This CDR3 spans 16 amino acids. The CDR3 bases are TGTGCCAGCAGTGGGACTAGTCGAGGGCGGGTCTACGAGCAGTACTTC. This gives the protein CASSGTSRGRVYEQYF.

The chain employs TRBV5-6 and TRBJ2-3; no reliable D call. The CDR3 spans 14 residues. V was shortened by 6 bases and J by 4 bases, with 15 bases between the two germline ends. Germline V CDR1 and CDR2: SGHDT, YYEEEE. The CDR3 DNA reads TGTGCCAGCACCTTCGTCAGTTCCGCAGATACGCAGTATTTT. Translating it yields CASTFVSSADTQYF.

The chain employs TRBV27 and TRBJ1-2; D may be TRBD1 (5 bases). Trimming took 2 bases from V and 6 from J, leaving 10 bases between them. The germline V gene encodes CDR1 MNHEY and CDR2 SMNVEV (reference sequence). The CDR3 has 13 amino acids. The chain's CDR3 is CASSLGRADGYTF. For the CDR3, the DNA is TGTGCCAGCAGTTTAGGCAGGGCTGATGGCTACACCTTC.

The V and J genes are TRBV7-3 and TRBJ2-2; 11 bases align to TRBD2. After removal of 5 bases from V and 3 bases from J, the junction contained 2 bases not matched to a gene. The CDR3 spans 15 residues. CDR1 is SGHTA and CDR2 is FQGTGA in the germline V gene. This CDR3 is CASSRLAGYTGELFF. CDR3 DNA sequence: TGTGCCAGCAGCCGACTAGCGGGATACACCGGGGAGCTGTTTTTT. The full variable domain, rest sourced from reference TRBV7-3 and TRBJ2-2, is GAGVSQTPSNKVTEKGKYVELRCDPISGHTALYWYRQSLGQGPEFLIYFQGTGAADDSGLPNDRFFAVRPEGSVSTLKIQRTERGDSAVYLCASSRLAGYTGELFFGEGSRLTVL.

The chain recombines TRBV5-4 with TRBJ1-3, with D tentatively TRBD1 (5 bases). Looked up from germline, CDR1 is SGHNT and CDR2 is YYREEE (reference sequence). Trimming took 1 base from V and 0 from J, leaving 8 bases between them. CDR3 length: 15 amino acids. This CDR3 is CASSLRGDSGNTIYF. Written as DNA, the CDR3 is TGTGCCAGCAGCTTGCGGGGGGACTCTGGAAACACCATATATTTT.

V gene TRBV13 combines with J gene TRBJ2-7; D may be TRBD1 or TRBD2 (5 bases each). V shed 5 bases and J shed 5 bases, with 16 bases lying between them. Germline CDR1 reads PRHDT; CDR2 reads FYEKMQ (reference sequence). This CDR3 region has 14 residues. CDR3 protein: CASSEGPSFDEQYF. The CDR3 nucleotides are TGTGCCAGCAGCGAGGGACCGTCTTTTGACGAGCAGTACTTC.

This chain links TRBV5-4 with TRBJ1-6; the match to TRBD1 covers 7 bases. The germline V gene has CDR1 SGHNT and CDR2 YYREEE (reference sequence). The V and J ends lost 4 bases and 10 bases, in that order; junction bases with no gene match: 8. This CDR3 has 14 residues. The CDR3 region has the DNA TGTGCCAGCAGCCGAGACAGGGTAGGCTCACCCCTCCACTTT. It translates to CASSRDRVGSPLHF. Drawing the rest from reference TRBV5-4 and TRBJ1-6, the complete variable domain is ETGVTQSPTHLIKTRGQQVTLRCSSQSGHNTVSWYQQALGQGPQFIFQYYREEENGRGNFPPRFSGLQFPNYSSELNVNALELDDSALYLCASSRDRVGSPLHFGNGTRLTVT.